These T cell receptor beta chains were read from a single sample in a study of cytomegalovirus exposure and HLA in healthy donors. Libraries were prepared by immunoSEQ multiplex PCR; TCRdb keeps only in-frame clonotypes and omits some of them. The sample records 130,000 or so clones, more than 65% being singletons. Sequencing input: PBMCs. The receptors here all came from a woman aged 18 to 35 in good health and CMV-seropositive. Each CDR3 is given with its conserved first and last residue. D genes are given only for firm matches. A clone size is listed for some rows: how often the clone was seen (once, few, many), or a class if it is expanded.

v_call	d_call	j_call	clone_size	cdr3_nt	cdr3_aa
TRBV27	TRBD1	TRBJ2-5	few	TGTGCCAGCAGAAGACAGGGGGCGGCGGAGACCCAGTACTTC	CASRRQGAAETQYF
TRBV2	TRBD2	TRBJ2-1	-	TGTGCCAGCAGTGAGGGGGGGTTTCCCTACAATGAGCAGTTCTTC	CASSEGGFPYNEQFF
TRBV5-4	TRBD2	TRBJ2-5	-	TGTGCCAGCAGCCCCGGGACTAGCTTCCAAGAGACCCAGTACTTC	CASSPGTSFQETQYF
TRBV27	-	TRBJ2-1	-	TGTGCCAGCAGTTTTGAACAGGCCTACAATGAGCAGTTCTTC	CASSFEQAYNEQFF
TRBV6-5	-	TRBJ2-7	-	TGTGCCAGCAGCCCGAGGGTCTTCTCTTACTACGAGCAGTACTTC	CASSPRVFSYYEQYF
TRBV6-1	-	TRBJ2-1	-	TGTGCCAGCAGTGTCCGTGGCGGAACCTACAATGAGCAGTTCTTC	CASSVRGGTYNEQFF
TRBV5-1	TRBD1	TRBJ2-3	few	TGCGCCAGCAGCTTGGACAGGGGGATCGGTACGCAGTATTTT	CASSLDRGIGTQYF
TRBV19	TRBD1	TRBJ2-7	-	TGTGCCAGTAGCAGGGGACAGGGCTACGAGCAGTACTTC	CASSRGQGYEQYF
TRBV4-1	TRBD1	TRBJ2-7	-	TGCGCCAGCAGCCACGTGGGACAGGGGTCCTACGAGCAGTACTTC	CASSHVGQGSYEQYF
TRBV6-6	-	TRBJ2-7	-	TGTGCCAGCAGTTACCTCGAGAGCTACGAGCAGTACTTC	CASSYLESYEQYF
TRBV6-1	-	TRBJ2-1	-	TGTGCCAGCAGTGAAATTGTTGCACAGGGGCAGTTCTTC	CASSEIVAQGQFF
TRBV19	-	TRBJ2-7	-	TGTGCCAGTAGTACCCGGGACACCGCTACCTACGAGCAGTACTTC	CASSTRDTATYEQYF
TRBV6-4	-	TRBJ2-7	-	TGTGCCAGCAGTGACTCGAACAGGTTGAAGGACGAGCAGTACTTC	CASSDSNRLKDEQYF
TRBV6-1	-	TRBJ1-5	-	TGTGCCAGCAGTGAAACGGGGGGATTTCAGCCCCAGCATTTT	CASSETGGFQPQHF
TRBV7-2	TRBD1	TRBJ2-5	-	TGTGCCAGCAGCTTAGCTCAGACAGGGGGCTCAGGGACCCAGTACTTC	CASSLAQTGGSGTQYF
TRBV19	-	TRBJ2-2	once	TGTGCCAGTAGTAGGCAGGGTTTCGCCGGGGAGCTGTTTTTT	CASSRQGFAGELFF
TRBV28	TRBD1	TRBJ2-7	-	TGTGCCAGCAGGGAGACAGGGGGGTCCTCCTACGAGCAGTACTTC	CASRETGGSSYEQYF
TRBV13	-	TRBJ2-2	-	TGTGCCAGCACCGCTCTTGGAGGGATCGGGGAGCTGTTTTTT	CASTALGGIGELFF
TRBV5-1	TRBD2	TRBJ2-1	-	TGCGCCAGCAGCTTGCGGCTAGCGGGGGTCCTCTCCTACAATGAGCAGTTCTTC	CASSLRLAGVLSYNEQFF
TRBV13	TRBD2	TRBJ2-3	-	TGTGCCAGCAGCTTAATGGGACTAGAGCCCGTAGATGATACGCAGTATTTT	CASSLMGLEPVDDTQYF
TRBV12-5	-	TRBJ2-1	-	TGTGCTAGTGGCCAAGTCGGGGAGCAGTTCTTC	CASGQVGEQFF
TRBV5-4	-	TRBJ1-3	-	TGTGCCAGCAGCTTGGGAGTCTCCTCTGGAAACACCATATATTTT	CASSLGVSSGNTIYF
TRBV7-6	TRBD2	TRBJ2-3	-	TGTGCCAGCAGCTTAAGGGCTAGCGGGGGTGTCACAGATACGCAGTATTTT	CASSLRASGGVTDTQYF
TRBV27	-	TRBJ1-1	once	TGTGCCAGCTATAGCATCTTGCATTCCGAAGCTTTCTTT	CASYSILHSEAFF
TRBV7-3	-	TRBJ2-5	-	TGTGCCAGCAGCTTGGCCCCGGGACTCGGCGAGACCCAGTACTTC	CASSLAPGLGETQYF
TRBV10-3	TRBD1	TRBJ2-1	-	TGTGCCATCGGTGGACAGGGGGAGGATGAGCAGTTCTTC	CAIGGQGEDEQFF
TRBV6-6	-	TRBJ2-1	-	TGTGCCAGCAGTTATATGGGCAGCAATGAGCAGTTCTTC	CASSYMGSNEQFF
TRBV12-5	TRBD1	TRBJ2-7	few	TGTGCTAGTGGTTTGCAGGGGGCCTCCTACGAGCAGTACTTC	CASGLQGASYEQYF
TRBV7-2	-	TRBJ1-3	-	TGTGCCAGCAGCTTAGGGGGGGGGTTTAGCGGAAACACCATATATTTT	CASSLGGGFSGNTIYF
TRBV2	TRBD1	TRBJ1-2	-	TGTGCCAGCAGTTCCACAGGGGGCGTCGGTGGCTACACCTTC	CASSSTGGVGGYTF
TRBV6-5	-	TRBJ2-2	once	TGTGCCTCGGCCCTCCGGGGGAACACCGGGGAGCTGTTTTTT	CASALRGNTGELFF
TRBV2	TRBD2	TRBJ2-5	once	TGTGCCAGCCAGAAGCGGGGACCGGAAGAGACCCAGTACTTC	CASQKRGPEETQYF